A selection of T cell receptor beta chains follows, all from one sample in a study of T-cell memory formation after mild COVID-19. TCRdb reprocessed the 5' RACE reads via MiXCR and lists one record per CDR3 protein. This sample has about 560,000 distinct CDR3 sequences, with about a sixth found just once. Sequencing was done on a sample of PBMCs or a T cell subset sorted from them (not recorded which). These receptors came from an adult woman who had mild COVID-19 (a few samples of this study predate the infection). Cell type and time point are not known. The CDR3 runs from the conserved cysteine through the conserved F or W. The D gene is left open where the match is weak. The size of a clone is reported for some rows only, either as once, few or many, or as a class for expanded clones.

cdr3_nt	cdr3_aa	v_call	clone_size	d_call	j_call
TGTGCCAGCAGCTTACAGGGGGCGCAAAACGCTGAAGCTTTCTTT	CASSLQGAQNAEAFF	TRBV7-9	few	TRBD1	TRBJ1-1
TGTGCCAGCAGCGGGGGACACCCTCAAGAGACCCAGTACTTC	CASSGGHPQETQYF	TRBV9	-	-	TRBJ2-5
TGTGCCAGCAGGTCTATGGGAGATCAGCCCCAGCATTTT	CASRSMGDQPQHF	TRBV12-3/TRBV12-4	-	-	TRBJ1-5
TGCAGCGTGGGGGACACCGTCTATGAAGCTTTCTTT	CSVGDTVYEAFF	TRBV29-1	-	-	TRBJ1-1
TGCAGTGCTCCAACCCCAGGGAGCTCCTACAATGAGCAGTTCTTC	CSAPTPGSSYNEQFF	TRBV20-1	few	-	TRBJ2-1
TGTGCCAGCAGCGCGACTAGCGGGGCACAAGAGACCCAGTACTTC	CASSATSGAQETQYF	TRBV9	-	TRBD2	TRBJ2-5
TGCGCCAGCAGGCAGTTAGCGGGGTCCGAGACCCAGTACTTC	CASRQLAGSETQYF	TRBV5-1	-	TRBD2	TRBJ2-5
TGCAGTGCTCTTAGATTTGAGCAGTTCTTC	CSALRFEQFF	TRBV20-1	few	-	TRBJ2-1
TGTGCCAGCAGCCTAGGGGGGATTGCGGGAGCATACGAGCAGTACTTC	CASSLGGIAGAYEQYF	TRBV7-2	-	-	TRBJ2-7
TGCAGTGCTAGGGGTCTAGCGGGGGCCTACTCCTACAATGAGCAGTTCTTC	CSARGLAGAYSYNEQFF	TRBV20-1	-	TRBD2	TRBJ2-1
TGCGCCAGCAGCTTGGGTTTCAAGAACACTGAAGCTTTCTTT	CASSLGFKNTEAFF	TRBV5-1	-	-	TRBJ1-1
TGTGCCAGCAGTGAACGGCAGGCAACTCGGGATACGCAGTATTTT	CASSERQATRDTQYF	TRBV25-1	few	-	TRBJ2-3
TGTGCCAGCCGGACCTACAATGAGCAGTTCTTC	CASRTYNEQFF	TRBV12-3/TRBV12-4	many	-	TRBJ2-1
TGTGCCAGCAGTTACTTCCCGGGACATAGCCAAGAGACCCAGTACTTC	CASSYFPGHSQETQYF	TRBV6-1	few	-	TRBJ2-5
TGCGCCAGCGGACCCGGGACTAGCGTCTACAATGAGCAGTTCTTC	CASGPGTSVYNEQFF	TRBV5-1	-	TRBD2	TRBJ2-1
TGCAGCGTTGATGGGGGGCGGCTTGCCGATACGCAGTATTTT	CSVDGGRLADTQYF	TRBV29-1	-	-	TRBJ2-3
TGCAGTGCTAGAGTAAAGTCCGCAGGGGCGGATTCACCCCTCCACTTT	CSARVKSAGADSPLHF	TRBV20-1	-	-	TRBJ1-6
TGTGCCAGCAGCCGGGGGATCTCTAATGAAGAGACCCAGTACTTC	CASSRGISNEETQYF	TRBV5-4	few	-	TRBJ2-5
TGTGCCAGCAGCTTAGGCTGGTCAGCGAACACCGGGGAGCTGTTTTTT	CASSLGWSANTGELFF	TRBV7-9	few	-	TRBJ2-2
TGTGCCAGCAGTACTCGACATAATTCACCCCTCCACTTT	CASSTRHNSPLHF	TRBV12-3/TRBV12-4	few	-	TRBJ1-6
TGTGCCACCAGTGATTGGGGAACAGGGTCGAACACCGGGGAGCTGTTTTTT	CATSDWGTGSNTGELFF	TRBV24-1	-	-	TRBJ2-2
TGTGCCAGCAGTAACCGGGACAGGGACTCCTACGAGCAGTACTTC	CASSNRDRDSYEQYF	TRBV12-3/TRBV12-4	-	TRBD1	TRBJ2-7
TGTGCCAGCAGCCAAGATGGGCGGGAGGGCCTCACAGATACGCAGTATTTT	CASSQDGREGLTDTQYF	TRBV4-2	few	TRBD2	TRBJ2-3
TGTGCCAGCAGCTTGCCCAGTGGGGCCAACGTCCTGACTTTC	CASSLPSGANVLTF	TRBV5-6	few	-	TRBJ2-6
TGCGCCAGCAGCCAGGACGAGGGTGCGCAGTATTTT	CASSQDEGAQYF	TRBV5-1	-	-	TRBJ2-3
TGTGCCAGCAGTCCGCGGGACCCATCGACCTACGAGCAGTACTTC	CASSPRDPSTYEQYF	TRBV12-3/TRBV12-4	many	-	TRBJ2-7
TGTGCCTGGAGAGTAGGGGGTGATAATTCACCCCTCCACTTT	CAWRVGGDNSPLHF	TRBV30	few	-	TRBJ1-6
TGTGCCACCAGCAGAGGGGCAGCGGGAGGAAGAAACATTCAGTACTTC	CATSRGAAGGRNIQYF	TRBV15	few	TRBD2	TRBJ2-4
TGTGCCAGCAGCCCACCCGACAGAAGCACAGATACGCAGTATTTT	CASSPPDRSTDTQYF	TRBV7-8	-	-	TRBJ2-3
TGTGCCAGCAGCCCAAGTGGACTTACGAGCGATGAGCAGTTCTTC	CASSPSGLTSDEQFF	TRBV9	-	-	TRBJ2-1
TGCGCCAGCAGCCAGCCCGGGACGGTCCATGGCTACACCTTC	CASSQPGTVHGYTF	TRBV4-3	-	-	TRBJ1-2
TGTGCCAGCAGTTTAGAGGTGGGAGGGGACAATGAGCAGTTCTTC	CASSLEVGGDNEQFF	TRBV12-3/TRBV12-4	few	TRBD2	TRBJ2-1
TGCGCCAGCAGCCAAGGGAGGGGATCCTATGGCTACACCTTC	CASSQGRGSYGYTF	TRBV4-1	few	-	TRBJ1-2
TGTGCCAGCAGTTACTCGGAGGGCTACACCTTC	CASSYSEGYTF	TRBV6-6	once	-	TRBJ1-2
TGTGCCAGCAGCCAAGACTACCCAGGGACACATGGCTACACCTTC	CASSQDYPGTHGYTF	TRBV14	once	-	TRBJ1-2
TGTGCCAGCAGCCATCGCCGGGACAGGGTCTCTGGGGAGCTGTTTTTT	CASSHRRDRVSGELFF	TRBV11-2	few	TRBD1	TRBJ2-2
TGTGCCAGCATCGACCGCCCGGGACTAGGCCCTTACAATGAGCAGTTCTTC	CASIDRPGLGPYNEQFF	TRBV7-2	-	TRBD2	TRBJ2-1
TGTGCCAGCAGCGTAGGTGGCAGCGCCTACGAGCAGTACTTC	CASSVGGSAYEQYF	TRBV9	many	-	TRBJ2-7
TGCGCCAGCAGACCCCGCGTAAGAATGAACACTGAAGCTTTCTTT	CASRPRVRMNTEAFF	TRBV5-1	-	-	TRBJ1-1
TGCAGTGCTAGAACTAACAGGGAGGTGGCGGGAGGTCGGCCCGGGGAGCTGTTTTTT	CSARTNREVAGGRPGELFF	TRBV20-1	few	TRBD2	TRBJ2-2
TGTGCCAGCAGCCAGGGACGGTCGAATGGCTACACCTTC	CASSQGRSNGYTF	TRBV14	few	-	TRBJ1-2
TGCGCCAGCAGCCCGGGGACAGGGCGGGCCGGGAACACTGAAGCTTTCTTT	CASSPGTGRAGNTEAFF	TRBV5-1	-	TRBD1	TRBJ1-1
TGTGCCAGCAGTGACCCAGGGGGGCTTGGCGGCTACACCTTC	CASSDPGGLGGYTF	TRBV6-4	-	TRBD1	TRBJ1-2
TGCGCCAGCAGCCAACAAGCGGGGGGGGTTGCAGATACGCAGTATTTT	CASSQQAGGVADTQYF	TRBV5-1	few	TRBD2	TRBJ2-3
TGTGCCAGTAGTATAGAGGGGACAATCTATCAGCCCCAGCATTTT	CASSIEGTIYQPQHF	TRBV19	few	-	TRBJ1-5
TGTGCCAGCAGTTTATATCCTCTAGCGGGAGGGGACTCTGGGGCCAACGTCCTGACTTTC	CASSLYPLAGGDSGANVLTF	TRBV12-3/TRBV12-4	-	TRBD2	TRBJ2-6
TGTGCCAGCAGCGCGATGTTATCCCGCTACGAGCAGTACTTC	CASSAMLSRYEQYF	TRBV7-9	few	-	TRBJ2-7
TGTGCCAGTAGTATGGGAGGGGGCCTTACAGATACGCAGTATTTT	CASSMGGGLTDTQYF	TRBV19	few	-	TRBJ2-3
TGCAGCGTTGAGGGTTTTAACTACGAGCAGTACTTC	CSVEGFNYEQYF	TRBV29-1	-	-	TRBJ2-7
TGTGCCAGCAGCGAGGGGGGTCCCTACAATGAGCAGTTCTTC	CASSEGGPYNEQFF	TRBV7-3	few	-	TRBJ2-1
TGTGCCACCAGTGATAGCGGGAGGGTCACAGATACGCAGTATTTT	CATSDSGRVTDTQYF	TRBV24-1	-	TRBD2	TRBJ2-3
TGTGCCACCAGCACCTCAACAGGACAGGGGGCGAATGGCTACACCTTC	CATSTSTGQGANGYTF	TRBV15	-	TRBD1	TRBJ1-2
TGCAGTGCTAGAGAGGGGGGGGCGAACACTGAAGCTTTCTTT	CSAREGGANTEAFF	TRBV20-1	many	-	TRBJ1-1
TGTGCCAGCAGTGACTCTCCTTTCGGGGGTAGCTCCTATAATTCACCCCTCCACTTT	CASSDSPFGGSSYNSPLHF	TRBV6-4	few	-	TRBJ1-6
TGCGCCAGCAGCTTGGGTACGTCCGATTATGGCTACACCTTC	CASSLGTSDYGYTF	TRBV5-1	few	-	TRBJ1-2